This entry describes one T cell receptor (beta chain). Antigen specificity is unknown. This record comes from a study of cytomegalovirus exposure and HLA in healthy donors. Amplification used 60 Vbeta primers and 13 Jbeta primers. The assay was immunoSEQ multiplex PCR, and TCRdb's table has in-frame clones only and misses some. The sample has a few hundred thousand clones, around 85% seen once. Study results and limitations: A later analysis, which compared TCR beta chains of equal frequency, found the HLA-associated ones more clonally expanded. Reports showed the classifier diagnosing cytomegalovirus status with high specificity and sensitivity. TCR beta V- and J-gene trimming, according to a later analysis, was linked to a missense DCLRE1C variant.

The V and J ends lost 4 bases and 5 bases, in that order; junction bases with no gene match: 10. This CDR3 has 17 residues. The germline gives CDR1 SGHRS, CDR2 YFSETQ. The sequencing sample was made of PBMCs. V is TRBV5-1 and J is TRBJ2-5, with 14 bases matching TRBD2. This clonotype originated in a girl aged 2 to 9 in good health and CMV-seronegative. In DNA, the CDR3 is TGCGCCAGCAGCCCCAAGGGACTAGCGGGAGTAGTTGAGACCCAGTACTTC. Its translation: CASSPKGLAGVVETQYF.